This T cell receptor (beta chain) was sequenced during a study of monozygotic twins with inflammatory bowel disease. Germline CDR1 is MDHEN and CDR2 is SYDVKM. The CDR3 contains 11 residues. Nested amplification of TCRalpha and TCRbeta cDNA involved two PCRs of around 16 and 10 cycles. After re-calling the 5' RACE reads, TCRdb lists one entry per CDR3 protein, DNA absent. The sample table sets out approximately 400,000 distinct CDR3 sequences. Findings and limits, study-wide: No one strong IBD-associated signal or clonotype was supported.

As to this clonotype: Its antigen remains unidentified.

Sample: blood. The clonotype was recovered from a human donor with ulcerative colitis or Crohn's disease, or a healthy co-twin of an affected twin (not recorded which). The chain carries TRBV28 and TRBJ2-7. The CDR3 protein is CASSFVGEQYF.